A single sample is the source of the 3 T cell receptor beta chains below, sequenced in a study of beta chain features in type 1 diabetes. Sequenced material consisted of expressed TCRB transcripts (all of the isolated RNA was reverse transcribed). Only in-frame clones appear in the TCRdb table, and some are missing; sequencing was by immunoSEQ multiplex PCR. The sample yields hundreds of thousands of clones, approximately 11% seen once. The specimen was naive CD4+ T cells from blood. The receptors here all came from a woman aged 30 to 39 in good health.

CDR3 residues: CASSLGGRQETQYF. In DNA, the CDR3 is TGTGCCAGCAGCTTGGGCGGGAGACAAGAGACCCAGTACTTC. The chain is built from TRBV5-4 and TRBJ2-5, with 7 bases matching TRBD2. The junction had 1 base not matched to a gene; V was cut back by 0 bases and J by 2 bases. Looked up from germline, CDR1 is SGHNT and CDR2 is YYREEE (reference sequence). This CDR3 has 14 residues.

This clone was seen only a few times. CDR3: CAWSVSPGFYGYTF. In nucleotides, the CDR3 is TGTGCCTGGAGTGTAAGTCCAGGGTTCTATGGCTACACCTTC. This chain connects TRBV30 to TRBJ1-2; maybe TRBD1 (5 bases). V was clipped by 0 bases and J by 4 bases, with 12 bases between them. The CDR3 totals 14 residues. CDR1 and CDR2 (germline): GTSNPN, SVGIG (reference sequence).

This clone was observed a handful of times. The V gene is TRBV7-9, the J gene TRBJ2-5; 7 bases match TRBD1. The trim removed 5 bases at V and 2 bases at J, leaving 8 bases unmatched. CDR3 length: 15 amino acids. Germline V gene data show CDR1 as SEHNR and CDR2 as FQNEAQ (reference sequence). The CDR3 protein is CASSVMGQIQETQYF. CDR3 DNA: TGTGCCAGCAGCGTCATGGGACAGATACAAGAGACCCAGTACTTC. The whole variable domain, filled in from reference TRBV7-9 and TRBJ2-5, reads DTGVSQNPRHKITKRGQNVTFRCDPISEHNRLYWYRQTLGQGPEFLTYFQNEAQLEKSRLLSDRFSAERPKGSFSTLEIQRTEQGDSAMYLCASSVMGQIQETQYFGPGTRLLVL.